The source of this TCR beta chain is a study of blood T cell repertoires in COVID-19. Losses at the gene ends were 5 bases for V and 4 bases for J; bases not matched to a gene: 12. Germline V gene sequence: CDR1 SGHDN, CDR2 FVKESK. The CDR3 sequence is 16 residues long. Methods used by the authors: From reference gene primer amplification, estimates of nucleated cell counts were derived. Data came from immunoSEQ multiplex PCR; TCRdb stores just in-frame clones and leaves some out. The V and J calls and clone size are taken from that table; D and trimming were inferred from the DNA. This sample has roughly 330,000 clones, with 80% to 90% found just once. A Seattle source enrolled patients during active infection and followed them longitudinally.

The specimen sequenced was peripheral blood. The sequence came from a man aged 25-45 years with COVID-19, enrolled during active disease. This sequence joins TRBV14 and TRBJ1-2, with 8 positions matching TRBD1. The chain's CDR3 is CASSDDSRGRIYGYTF. The CDR3, as DNA: TGTGCCAGCAGCGACGACTCCAGGGGGCGGATCTATGGCTACACCTTC. The full variable domain, with the rest looked up from reference TRBV14 and TRBJ1-2, is EAGVTQFPSHSVIEKGQTVTLRCDPISGHDNLYWYRRVMGKEIKFLLHFVKESKQDESGMPNNRFLAERTGGTYSTLKVQPAELEDSGVYFCASSDDSRGRIYGYTFGSGTRLTVV.